This T cell receptor beta chain was observed in a study of low-dose radiotherapy and immunotherapy resistance in tumors. Every donor was treated with nivolumab, ipilimumab, aspirin, low-dose cyclophosphamide and also low-dose radiotherapy. Patients deemed eligible presented with advanced solid tumors lacking tumor-infiltrating lymphocytes. Primers targeting TRAV and TRBV primed first-strand cDNA, covering alpha and beta chains. The authors ran 20 PCR cycles to amplify TCRs with a constant-region primer and V-primer adapter. By in vitro transcription, the isolated mRNA was amplified. One entry per CDR3 protein results from TCRdb running MiXCR on the reads. Altogether about 9,600 distinct CDR3 sequences are present, approximately 77% being singletons, with the ten largest covering around 1.5%. The CDR3 contains 16 residues. V was shortened by 3 bases and J by 4 bases, with 13 bases between the two germline ends. Germline CDR1 SGHDN, CDR2 FVKESK.

The clonotype was recovered from a human donor with advanced metastatic prostate, ovarian, gallbladder or colorectal cancer (not recorded which). This table probably holds off-target reads from a library built for another chain. The chain has TRBV14 and TRBJ2-6; D perhaps matches TRBD2 (6 bases). The CDR3 DNA reads TGTGCCAGCAGCCAGGTGGGGGGTACAGGGGCCAACGTCCTGACTTTC. Its protein product is CASSQVGGTGANVLTF.